The rows below give T cell receptor beta chains drawn from one sample of a study of blood T cell repertoires in COVID-19. This table comes from immunoSEQ multiplex PCR, and its TCRdb copy is limited to in-frame clones, with some not included. The sample has 200,000 or so clones; approximately 84% are singletons. Sequenced material: peripheral blood. Receptor source: a man aged 45-65 years who had recovered from COVID-19. CDR3s include the opening cysteine and the closing phenylalanine or tryptophan. A D gene is named only where the DNA matches it firmly. Some rows have no size entry. The others give once, few or many, or a class for an expanded clone.

TRBD1	TRBV12-3/TRBV12-4	NA	TRBJ2-3	TGTGCCAGCAGGCGACAGGGGTCAGATACGCAGTATTTT	CASRRQGSDTQYF
TRBD2	TRBV10-3	NA	TRBJ2-3	TGTGCCATCAGTGAGCCGACTAGCGGGATCTCCGATACGCAGTATTTT	CAISEPTSGISDTQYF
TRBD1	TRBV5-1	NA	TRBJ1-3	TGCGCCAGCAGCTTGGATGGACAGGCGTCCTCTGGAAACACCATATATTTT	CASSLDGQASSGNTIYF
TRBD1	TRBV3-1/TRBV3-2	NA	TRBJ2-7	TGTGCCAGCAGCCAAGATTGGACAGGAAGGTACGAGCAGTACTTC	CASSQDWTGRYEQYF
NA	TRBV5-1	NA	TRBJ1-5	TGCGCCAGCAGCCCGACAGGACTCAACGGGAATCAGCCCCAGCATTTT	CASSPTGLNGNQPQHF
NA	TRBV10-2	NA	TRBJ2-5	TGCGCCAGCAGTGTCTCCAGGGTGGAGACCCAGTACTTC	CASSVSRVETQYF
NA	TRBV5-6	NA	TRBJ2-5	TGTGCCAGCAGCTTGGGCACTCAAGAGACCCAGTACTTC	CASSLGTQETQYF
TRBD1	TRBV11-2	NA	TRBJ1-2	TGTGCCAGCAGCTCCTCCTCGACAGGGAGGCATGGCTACACCTTC	CASSSSSTGRHGYTF
TRBD2	TRBV19	NA	TRBJ2-3	TGTGCCAGTAGTACAAAGACTAGCGGGAGAGGAGATACGCAGTATTTT	CASSTKTSGRGDTQYF
TRBD1	TRBV27	NA	TRBJ2-1	TGTGCCAGCAGTTTATTAGGACAGGGGGTTTACAATGAGCAGTTCTTC	CASSLLGQGVYNEQFF
NA	TRBV23-1	once	TRBJ1-1	TGCGCCAGCAGTCAAATTAACCGTTCCCGACAGTTTCCTTTGCCTATGAACACTGAAGCTTTCTTT	CASSQINRSRQFPLPMNTEAFF
TRBD1	TRBV28	NA	TRBJ2-5	TGTGCCAGCAGGTCCGGGACAGGGCTATACCAAGAGACCCAGTACTTC	CASRSGTGLYQETQYF
NA	TRBV7-8	NA	TRBJ1-4	TGTGCCAGCAGCTTAGCGGCGGCAGCTGGTTACGGAAAACTGTTTTTT	CASSLAAAAGYGKLFF
NA	TRBV6-4	NA	TRBJ2-3	TGTGCCAGCAGCCGCGCCCCCACAGATACGCAGTATTTT	CASSRAPTDTQYF
TRBD2	TRBV5-1	NA	TRBJ2-1	TGCGCCAGCAGCTTGACTAGCGGGACCTACAATGAGCAGTTCTTC	CASSLTSGTYNEQFF
NA	TRBV28	few	TRBJ1-2	TGTGCCAGCAGCGACAAGAACTATGGCTACACCTTC	CASSDKNYGYTF
TRBD1	TRBV18	NA	TRBJ2-2	TGTGCCAGCTCACTTCGGACAGGGGCTGACACCGGGGAGCTGTTTTTT	CASSLRTGADTGELFF
TRBD1	TRBV5-1	NA	TRBJ2-7	TGCGCCAGCAGTTCCGGACAGGGCTACGAGCAGTACTTC	CASSSGQGYEQYF
NA	TRBV5-1	NA	TRBJ2-3	TGCGCCAGCAGCTTGGGGAGGGGCACCCGGACAGATACGCAGTATTTT	CASSLGRGTRTDTQYF
TRBD2	TRBV14	NA	TRBJ2-1	TGTGCCAGCAGCCTCCAACCCGGACTAGCGGGAAATGAGCAGTTCTTC	CASSLQPGLAGNEQFF
TRBD2	TRBV27	NA	TRBJ2-3	TGTGCCAGCAGTAAAGCGGGAGTCTTAGCAGATACGCAGTATTTT	CASSKAGVLADTQYF
TRBD1	TRBV19	few	TRBJ1-2	TGTGCCAGTATCCCAGGACAGGGGAGAGATGGCTACACCTTC	CASIPGQGRDGYTF
TRBD1	TRBV28	NA	TRBJ2-7	TGTGCCAGCAGTTTACCCGCGACAGGGAGACGCTACGAGCAGTACTTC	CASSLPATGRRYEQYF
TRBD1	TRBV6-1	NA	TRBJ1-4	TGTGCCAGCAGTGAAGACAGGGGGCTTGAAAAACTGTTTTTT	CASSEDRGLEKLFF
NA	TRBV27	few	TRBJ1-5	TGTGCCAGCAGATACACCGGGGTGAGCAATCAGCCCCAGCATTTT	CASRYTGVSNQPQHF
TRBD1	TRBV24-1	NA	TRBJ2-1	TGTGCCACCAGTGATTTGTGGTTTTGGCAGGGGGCGGTTTTATCGATCTTC	CATSDLWFWQGAVLSIF
NA	TRBV11-3	NA	TRBJ2-5	TGTGCCAGCAGCTTAGTTGGGGGAGGAGCGACAGAGACCCAGTACTTC	CASSLVGGGATETQYF